The clone carrying this T cell receptor beta chain was recorded once. The antigen is not known. TCRdb's copy holds only in-frame clones and misses some; the assay was immunoSEQ multiplex PCR. The sample contains roughly 2.6 million clones, more than 80% of which appear only once. This sample is drawn from a study of shared clonotypes between healthy human individuals. Findings of the study overall: It was observed that 5% to 6.5% of naive CD4 clonotypes were shared across a handful of donors.

V lost 3 bases to trimming and J lost 3 bases; unmatched junction nucleotides: 8. The CDR3 is 16 residues long. Germline values: CDR1 MDHEN, CDR2 SYDVKM. This TCR was recovered from a man between 18 and 29 years old in good health. Sequences were obtained from naive CD4+ T cells sorted from blood. This sample's subset: CD45RA+ positively selected. J is TRBJ2-7 and V is TRBV28, with 10 bases fitting TRBD1. For the CDR3, the DNA is TGTGCCAGCAGTTTCAGGGACAGGGGACGGGGCTACGAGCAGTACTTC. Encoded protein: CASSFRDRGRGYEQYF.